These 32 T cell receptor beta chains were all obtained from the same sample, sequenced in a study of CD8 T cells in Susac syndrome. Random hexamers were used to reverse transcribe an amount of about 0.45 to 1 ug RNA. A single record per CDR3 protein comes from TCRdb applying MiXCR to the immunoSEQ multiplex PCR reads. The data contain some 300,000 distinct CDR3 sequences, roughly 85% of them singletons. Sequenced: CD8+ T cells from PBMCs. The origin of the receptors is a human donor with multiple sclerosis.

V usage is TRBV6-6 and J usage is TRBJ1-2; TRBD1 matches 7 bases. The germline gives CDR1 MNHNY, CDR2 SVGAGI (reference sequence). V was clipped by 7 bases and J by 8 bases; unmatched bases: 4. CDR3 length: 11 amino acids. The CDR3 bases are TGTGCCAGCACCCGGGACAGCGGCTACACCTTC. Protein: CASTRDSGYTF.

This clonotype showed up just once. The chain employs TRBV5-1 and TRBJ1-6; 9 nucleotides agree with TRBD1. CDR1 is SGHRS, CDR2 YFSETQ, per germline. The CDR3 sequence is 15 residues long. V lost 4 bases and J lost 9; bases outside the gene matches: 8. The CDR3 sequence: CASSVEGQGGSPLHF. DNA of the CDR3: TGCGCCAGCAGCGTGGAGGGACAGGGTGGTTCACCCCTCCACTTT.

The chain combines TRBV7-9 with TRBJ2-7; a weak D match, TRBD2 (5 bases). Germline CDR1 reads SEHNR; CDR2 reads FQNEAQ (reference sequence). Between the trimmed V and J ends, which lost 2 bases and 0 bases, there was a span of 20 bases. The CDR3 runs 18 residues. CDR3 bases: TGTGCCAGCAGCTTACGCCCGAGGAACTCGGGGAGCTCCTACGAGCAGTACTTC. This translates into CASSLRPRNSGSSYEQYF.

The CDR3 protein is CASAPSLTGELFF. The CDR3 coding sequence is TGTGCCAGCGCTCCCTCGCTGACCGGGGAGCTGTTTTTT. V gene TRBV12-3 or TRBV12-4 combines with J gene TRBJ2-2; D remains ambiguous. V was trimmed by 8 bases and J by 5 bases, leaving 12 bases between them. The length of the CDR3 is 13 residues.

The CDR3 reads CASSLLGGEETQYF. CDR3 nucleotides: TGTGCCAGCAGTCTCCTAGGGGGGGAAGAGACCCAGTACTTC. The chain recombines TRBV27 with TRBJ2-5; tentatively, D is TRBD2 (7 bases). The V end was cut by 5 bases, the J end by 3 bases, with 13 bases between. Germline-derived CDR1 and CDR2 are MNHEY and SMNVEV (reference sequence). The CDR3 loop spans 14 amino acids.

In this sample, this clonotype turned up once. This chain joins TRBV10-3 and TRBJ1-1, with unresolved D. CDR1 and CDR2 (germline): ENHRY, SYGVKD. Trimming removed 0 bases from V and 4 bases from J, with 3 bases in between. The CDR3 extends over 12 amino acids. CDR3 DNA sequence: TGTGCCATCAGTGAGTCCGTCACTGAAGCTTTCTTT. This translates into CAISESVTEAFF.

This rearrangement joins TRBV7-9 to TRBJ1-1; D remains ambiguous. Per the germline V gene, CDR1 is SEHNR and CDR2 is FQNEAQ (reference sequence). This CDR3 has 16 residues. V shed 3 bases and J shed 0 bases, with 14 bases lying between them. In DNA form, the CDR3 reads TGTGCCAGCAGCTTGGGCAGGATGTTTATGAACACTGAAGCTTTCTTT. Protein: CASSLGRMFMNTEAFF. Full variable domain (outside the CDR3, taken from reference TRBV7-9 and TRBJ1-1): DTGVSQNPRHKITKRGQNVTFRCDPISEHNRLYWYRQTLGQGPEFLTYFQNEAQLEKSRLLSDRFSAERPKGSFSTLEIQRTEQGDSAMYLCASSLGRMFMNTEAFFGQGTRLTVV.

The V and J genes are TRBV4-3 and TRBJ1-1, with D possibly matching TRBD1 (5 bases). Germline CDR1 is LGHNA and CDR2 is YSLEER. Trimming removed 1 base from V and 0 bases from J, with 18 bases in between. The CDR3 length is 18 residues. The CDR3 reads CASSQGERLGPMNTEAFF. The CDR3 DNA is TGCGCCAGCAGCCAAGGGGAACGCCTGGGGCCCATGAACACTGAAGCTTTCTTT.

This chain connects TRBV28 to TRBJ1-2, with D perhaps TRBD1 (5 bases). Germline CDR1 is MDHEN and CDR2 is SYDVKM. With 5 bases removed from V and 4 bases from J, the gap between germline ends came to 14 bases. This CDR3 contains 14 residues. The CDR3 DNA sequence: TGTGCCAGCAGTGGGGACTGGGGCGGCTATGGCTACACCTTC. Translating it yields CASSGDWGGYGYTF.

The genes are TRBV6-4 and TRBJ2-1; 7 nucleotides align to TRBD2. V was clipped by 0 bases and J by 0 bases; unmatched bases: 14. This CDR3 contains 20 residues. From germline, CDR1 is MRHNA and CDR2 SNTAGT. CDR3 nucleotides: TGTGCCAGCAGTGACTCTACCGGGACTAACTTCCCCAACTCCTACAATGAGCAGTTCTTC. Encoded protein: CASSDSTGTNFPNSYNEQFF.

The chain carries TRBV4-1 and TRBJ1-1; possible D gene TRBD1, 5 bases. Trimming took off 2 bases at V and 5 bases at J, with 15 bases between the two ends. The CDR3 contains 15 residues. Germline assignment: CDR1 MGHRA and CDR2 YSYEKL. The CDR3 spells CASSQSPWGSTEAFF. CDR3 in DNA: TGCGCCAGCAGCCAATCTCCGTGGGGGAGTACTGAAGCTTTCTTT.

CDR3 DNA sequence: TGTGCCAGCAGCTTAGTTGACGGACGCGCCCTCTACGAGCAGTACTTC. It specifies CASSLVDGRALYEQYF. The chain carries TRBV7-9 and TRBJ2-7, with unresolved D. The CDR3 spans 16 residues. Trimming removed 1 base from V and 3 bases from J, with 16 bases in between. Germline values: CDR1 SEHNR, CDR2 FQNEAQ (reference sequence).

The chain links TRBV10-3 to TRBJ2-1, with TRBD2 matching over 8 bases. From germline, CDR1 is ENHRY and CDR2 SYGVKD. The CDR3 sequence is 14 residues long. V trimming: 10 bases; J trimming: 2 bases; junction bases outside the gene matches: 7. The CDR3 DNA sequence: TGTGCCACTGAGCGGGAGAGGGCCTACAATGAGCAGTTCTTC. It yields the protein CATERERAYNEQFF.

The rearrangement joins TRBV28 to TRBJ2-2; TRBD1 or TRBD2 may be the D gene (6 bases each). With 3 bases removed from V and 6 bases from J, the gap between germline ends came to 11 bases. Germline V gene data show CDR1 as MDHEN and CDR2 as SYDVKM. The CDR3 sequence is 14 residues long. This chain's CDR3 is CASSLPGAAGELFF. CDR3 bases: TGTGCCAGCAGTTTGCCGGGGGCGGCCGGGGAGCTGTTTTTT.

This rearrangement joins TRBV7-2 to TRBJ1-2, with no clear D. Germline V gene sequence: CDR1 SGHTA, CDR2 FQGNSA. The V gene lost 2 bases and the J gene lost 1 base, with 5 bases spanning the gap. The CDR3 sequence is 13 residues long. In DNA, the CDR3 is TGTGCCAGCAGCTTAAATGTTAACTATGGCTACACCTTC. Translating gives CASSLNVNYGYTF.

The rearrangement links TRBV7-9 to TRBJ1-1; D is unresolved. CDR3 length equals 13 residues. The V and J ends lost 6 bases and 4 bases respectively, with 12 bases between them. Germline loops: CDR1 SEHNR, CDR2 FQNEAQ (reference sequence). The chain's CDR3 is CASSPPLGTEAFF. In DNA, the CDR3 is TGTGCCAGCAGTCCCCCATTGGGCACTGAAGCTTTCTTT.

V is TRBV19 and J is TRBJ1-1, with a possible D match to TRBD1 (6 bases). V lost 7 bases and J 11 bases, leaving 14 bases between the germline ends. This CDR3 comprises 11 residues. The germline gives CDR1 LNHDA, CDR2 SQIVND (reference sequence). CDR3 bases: TGTGCCAGTATCAGGGGAAAATTGGCTTTCTTT. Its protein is CASIRGKLAFF.

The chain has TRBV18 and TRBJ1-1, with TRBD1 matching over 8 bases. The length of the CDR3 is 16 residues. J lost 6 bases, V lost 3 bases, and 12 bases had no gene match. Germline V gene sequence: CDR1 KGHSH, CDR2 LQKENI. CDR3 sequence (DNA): TGTGCCAGCTCACCCACCTTTGCCAGGGGGCTCTCTGAAGCTTTCTTT. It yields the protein CASSPTFARGLSEAFF.

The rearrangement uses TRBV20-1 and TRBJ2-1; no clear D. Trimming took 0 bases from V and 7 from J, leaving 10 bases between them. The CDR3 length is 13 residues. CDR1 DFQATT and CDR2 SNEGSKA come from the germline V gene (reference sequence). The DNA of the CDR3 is TGCAGTGCTAGAGATAACCGGTGGAATGAGCAGTTCTTC. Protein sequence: CSARDNRWNEQFF.

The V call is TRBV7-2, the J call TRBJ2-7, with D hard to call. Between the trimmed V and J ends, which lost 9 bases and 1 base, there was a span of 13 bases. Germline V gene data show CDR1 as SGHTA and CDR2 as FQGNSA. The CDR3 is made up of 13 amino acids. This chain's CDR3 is CASKKDGSYEQYF. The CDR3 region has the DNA TGTGCCAGTAAAAAGGACGGATCCTACGAGCAGTACTTC.

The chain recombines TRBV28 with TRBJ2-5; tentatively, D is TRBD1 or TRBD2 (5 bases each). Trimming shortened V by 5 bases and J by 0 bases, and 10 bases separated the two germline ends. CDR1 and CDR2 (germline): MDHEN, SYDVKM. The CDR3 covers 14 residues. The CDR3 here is CASSPLGDQETQYF. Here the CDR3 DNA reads TGTGCCAGCAGTCCCCTGGGGGACCAAGAGACCCAGTACTTC.

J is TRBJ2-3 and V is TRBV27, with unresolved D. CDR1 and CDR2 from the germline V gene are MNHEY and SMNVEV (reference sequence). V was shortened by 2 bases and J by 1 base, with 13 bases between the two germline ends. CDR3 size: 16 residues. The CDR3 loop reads CASSLIGFGGTDTQYF. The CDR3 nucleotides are TGTGCCAGCAGTTTAATCGGGTTCGGCGGCACAGATACGCAGTATTTT.

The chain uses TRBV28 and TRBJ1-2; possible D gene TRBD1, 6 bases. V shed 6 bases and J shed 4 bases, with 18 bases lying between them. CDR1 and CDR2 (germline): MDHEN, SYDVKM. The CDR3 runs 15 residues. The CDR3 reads CASSITRQVIYGYTF. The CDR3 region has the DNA TGTGCCAGCAGCATTACCCGACAGGTGATCTATGGCTACACCTTC.

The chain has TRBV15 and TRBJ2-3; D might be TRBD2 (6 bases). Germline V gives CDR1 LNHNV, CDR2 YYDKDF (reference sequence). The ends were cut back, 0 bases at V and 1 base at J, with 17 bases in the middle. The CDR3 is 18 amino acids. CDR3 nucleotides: TGTGCCACCAGCAGAGACTCCGTAGCGGAGCCCCGCACAGATACGCAGTATTTT. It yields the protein CATSRDSVAEPRTDTQYF.

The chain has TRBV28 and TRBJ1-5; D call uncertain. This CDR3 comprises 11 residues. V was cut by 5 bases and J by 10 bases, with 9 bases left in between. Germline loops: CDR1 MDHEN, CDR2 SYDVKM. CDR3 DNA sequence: TGTGCCAGCAGTCTAACGGACCCCCAGCATTTT. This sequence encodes CASSLTDPQHF.

This CDR3 is CASTLPAGAWNEQFF. The CDR3 nucleotides read TGTGCCAGCACCCTGCCAGCGGGAGCTTGGAATGAGCAGTTCTTC. V gene TRBV7-9 combines with J gene TRBJ2-1, with TRBD2 matching 8 bases. Germline CDR1 and CDR2: SEHNR and FQNEAQ (reference sequence). Trimming at V came to 7 bases and at J to 7 bases, leaving 12 bases not matched to a gene. The CDR3 sequence is 15 residues long.

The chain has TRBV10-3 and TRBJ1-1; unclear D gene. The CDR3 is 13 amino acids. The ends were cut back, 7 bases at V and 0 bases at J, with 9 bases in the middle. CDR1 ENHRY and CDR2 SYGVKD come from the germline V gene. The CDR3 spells CAINPEVNTEAFF. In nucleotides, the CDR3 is TGTGCCATCAATCCGGAGGTGAACACTGAAGCTTTCTTT.

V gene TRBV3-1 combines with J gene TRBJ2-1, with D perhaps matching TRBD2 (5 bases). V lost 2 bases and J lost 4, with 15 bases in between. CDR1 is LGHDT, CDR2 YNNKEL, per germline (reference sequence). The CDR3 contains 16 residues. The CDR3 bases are TGTGCCAGCAGCCAACTGTCGACAAGCGGATACAATGAGCAGTTCTTC. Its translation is CASSQLSTSGYNEQFF.

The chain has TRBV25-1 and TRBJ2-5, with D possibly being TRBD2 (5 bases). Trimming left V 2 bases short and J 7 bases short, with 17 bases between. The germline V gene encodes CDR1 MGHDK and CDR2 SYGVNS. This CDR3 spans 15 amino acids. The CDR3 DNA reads TGTGCCAGCAGTGAACCCGGGTCGGAGGCGGTGACCCAGTACTTC. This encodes CASSEPGSEAVTQYF.

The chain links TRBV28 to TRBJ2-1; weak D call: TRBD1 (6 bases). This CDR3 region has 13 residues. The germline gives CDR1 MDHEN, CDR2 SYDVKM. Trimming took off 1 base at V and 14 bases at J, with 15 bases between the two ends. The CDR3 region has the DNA TGTGCCAGCAGTTTATCCCCCGGCAGGGGAGAGTTCTTC. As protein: CASSLSPGRGEFF.

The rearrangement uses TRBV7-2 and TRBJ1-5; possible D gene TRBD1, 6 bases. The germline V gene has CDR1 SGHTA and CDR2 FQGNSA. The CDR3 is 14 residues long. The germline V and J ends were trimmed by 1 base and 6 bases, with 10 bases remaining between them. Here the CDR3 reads CASSLGRGSQPQHF. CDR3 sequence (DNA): TGTGCCAGCAGCTTAGGCAGGGGCAGTCAGCCCCAGCATTTT. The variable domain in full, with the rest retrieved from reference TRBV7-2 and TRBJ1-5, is GAGVSQSPSNKVTEKGKDVELRCDPISGHTALYWYRQSLGQGLEFLIYFQGNSAPDKSGLPSDRFSAERTGGSVSTLTIQRTQQEDSAVYLCASSLGRGSQPQHFGDGTRLSIL.

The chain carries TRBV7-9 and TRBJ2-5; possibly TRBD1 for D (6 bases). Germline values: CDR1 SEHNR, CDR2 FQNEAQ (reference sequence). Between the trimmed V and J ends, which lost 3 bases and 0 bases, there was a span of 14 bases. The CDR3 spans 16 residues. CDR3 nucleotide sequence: TGTGCCAGCAGCTTCCCCAGGACAGTCGACCAAGAGACCCAGTACTTC. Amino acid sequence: CASSFPRTVDQETQYF.